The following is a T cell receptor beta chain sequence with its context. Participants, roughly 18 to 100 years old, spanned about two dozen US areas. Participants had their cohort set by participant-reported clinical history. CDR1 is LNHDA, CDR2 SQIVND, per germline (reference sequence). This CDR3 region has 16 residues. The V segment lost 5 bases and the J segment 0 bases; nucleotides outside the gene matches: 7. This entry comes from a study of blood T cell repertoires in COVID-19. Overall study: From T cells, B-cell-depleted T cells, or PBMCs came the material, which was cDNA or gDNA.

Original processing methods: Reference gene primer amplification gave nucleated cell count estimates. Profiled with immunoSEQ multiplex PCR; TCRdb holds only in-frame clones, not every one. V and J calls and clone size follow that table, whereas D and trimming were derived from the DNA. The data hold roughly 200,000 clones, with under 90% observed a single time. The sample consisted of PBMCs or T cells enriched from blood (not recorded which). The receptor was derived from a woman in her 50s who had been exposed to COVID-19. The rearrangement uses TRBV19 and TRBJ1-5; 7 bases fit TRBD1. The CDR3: CASSPTGVYSNQPQHF. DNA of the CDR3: TGTGCCAGTAGTCCTACAGGGGTTTATAGCAATCAGCCCCAGCATTTT. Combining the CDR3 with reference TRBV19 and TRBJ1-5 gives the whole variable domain DGGITQSPKYLFRKEGQNVTLSCEQNLNHDAMYWYRQDPGQGLRLIYYSQIVNDFQKGDIAEGYSVSREKKESFPLTVTSAQKNPTAFYLCASSPTGVYSNQPQHFGDGTRLSIL.